This T cell receptor beta chain was captured in a study of blood T cell repertoires in COVID-19. Overall study: The United States, Italy and Spain supplied acute and convalescent COVID-19 samples.

Profiling relied on immunoSEQ multiplex PCR, and the TCRdb table lists in-frame clones only, not all of them. The sample contains 150,000 to 180,000 clones, around 83% of which appear only once. The trim removed 3 bases at V and 7 bases at J, leaving 9 bases unmatched. There are 15 residues in the CDR3. Germline values: CDR1 DFQATT, CDR2 SNEGSKA (reference sequence). This TCR was sampled from a woman aged 55-70 years with COVID-19, enrolled during active disease. Sequencing was done on a sample of peripheral blood. V and J are TRBV20-1 and TRBJ2-1, with 10 nucleotides matching TRBD2. The CDR3 protein is CSASKASGRINEQFF. CDR3 in DNA: TGCAGTGCTAGTAAGGCTAGCGGGAGAATAAATGAGCAGTTCTTC.